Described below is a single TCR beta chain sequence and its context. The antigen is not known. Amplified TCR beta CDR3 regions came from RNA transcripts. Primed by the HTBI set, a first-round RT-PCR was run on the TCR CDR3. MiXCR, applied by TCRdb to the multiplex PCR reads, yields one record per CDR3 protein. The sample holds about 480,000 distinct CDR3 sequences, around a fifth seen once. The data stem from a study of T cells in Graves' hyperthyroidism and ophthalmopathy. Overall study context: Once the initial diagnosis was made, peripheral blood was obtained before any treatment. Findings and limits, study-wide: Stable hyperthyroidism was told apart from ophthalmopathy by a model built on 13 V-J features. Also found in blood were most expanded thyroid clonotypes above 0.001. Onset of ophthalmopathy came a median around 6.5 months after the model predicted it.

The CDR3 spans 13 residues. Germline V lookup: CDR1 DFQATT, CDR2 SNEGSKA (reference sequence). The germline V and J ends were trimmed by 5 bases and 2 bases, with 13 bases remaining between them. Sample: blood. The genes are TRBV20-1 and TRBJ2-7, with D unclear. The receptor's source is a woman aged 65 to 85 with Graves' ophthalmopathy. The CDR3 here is CSASPGQAYEQYF. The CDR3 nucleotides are TGCAGTGCTTCCCCGGGTCAGGCCTACGAGCAGTACTTC.